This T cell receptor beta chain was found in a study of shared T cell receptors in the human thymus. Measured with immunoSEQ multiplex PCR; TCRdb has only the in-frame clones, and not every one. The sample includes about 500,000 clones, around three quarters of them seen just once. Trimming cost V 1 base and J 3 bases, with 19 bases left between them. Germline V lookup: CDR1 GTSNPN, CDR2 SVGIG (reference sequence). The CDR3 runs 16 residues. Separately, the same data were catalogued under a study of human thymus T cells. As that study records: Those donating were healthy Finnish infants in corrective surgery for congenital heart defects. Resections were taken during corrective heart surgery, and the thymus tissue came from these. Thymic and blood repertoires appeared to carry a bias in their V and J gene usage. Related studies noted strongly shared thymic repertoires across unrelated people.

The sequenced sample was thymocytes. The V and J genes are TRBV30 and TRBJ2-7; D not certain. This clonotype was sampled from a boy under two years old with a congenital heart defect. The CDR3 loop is CAWSASATEHIYEQYF. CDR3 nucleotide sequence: TGTGCCTGGAGTGCCTCCGCGACTGAGCACATCTACGAGCAGTACTTC.